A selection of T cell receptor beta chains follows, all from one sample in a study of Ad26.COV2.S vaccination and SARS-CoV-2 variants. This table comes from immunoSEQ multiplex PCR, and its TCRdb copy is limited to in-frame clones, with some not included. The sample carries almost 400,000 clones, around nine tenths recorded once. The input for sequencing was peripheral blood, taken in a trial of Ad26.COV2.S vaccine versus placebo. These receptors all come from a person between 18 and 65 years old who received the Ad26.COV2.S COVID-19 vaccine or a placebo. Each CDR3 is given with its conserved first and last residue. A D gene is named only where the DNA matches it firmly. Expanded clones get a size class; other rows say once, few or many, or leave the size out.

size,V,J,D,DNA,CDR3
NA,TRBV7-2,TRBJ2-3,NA,TGTGCCAGCAGCTTCCTGGGGGTACCCACAGATACGCAGTATTTT,CASSFLGVPTDTQYF
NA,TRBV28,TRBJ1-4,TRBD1,TGTGCCAGCACCCCGGACAGGGTTGGTGAAAAACTGTTTTTT,CASTPDRVGEKLFF
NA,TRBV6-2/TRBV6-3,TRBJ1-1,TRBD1,TGTGCCAGCAGCCCCCCGACAGGGCACACTGAAGCTTTCTTT,CASSPPTGHTEAFF
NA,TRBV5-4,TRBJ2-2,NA,TGTGCCAGCCGACCTGGGGCGAACACCGGGGAGCTGTTTTTT,CASRPGANTGELFF
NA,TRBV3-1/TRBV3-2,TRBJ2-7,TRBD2,TGTGCCAGCAGCCAAGATCCTAGCGGGAGGGCGTACGAGCAGTACTTC,CASSQDPSGRAYEQYF
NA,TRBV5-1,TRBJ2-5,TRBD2,TGCGCCACCGGACCGGGACTAGCGATAGAGACCCAGTACTTC,CATGPGLAIETQYF
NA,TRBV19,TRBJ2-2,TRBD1,TGTGCCAGTTCCCGCAGGGGGCGGACAAGCACCGGGGAGCTGTTTTTT,CASSRRGRTSTGELFF
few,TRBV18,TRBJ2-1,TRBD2,TGTGCCAGCTCAGCGTTGCCAGGGAGGGATGAGCAGTTCTTC,CASSALPGRDEQFF
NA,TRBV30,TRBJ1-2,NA,TGTGCCTGGAGTGTAGGCGGTTATGGCTACACCTTC,CAWSVGGYGYTF
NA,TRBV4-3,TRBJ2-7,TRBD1,TGCGCCAGCAGCCAAGGGACAGGGGAACCCTACGAGCAGTACTTC,CASSQGTGEPYEQYF
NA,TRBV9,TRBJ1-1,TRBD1,TGTGCCAGCAGCGTAGGAGTCGGTGGGACAGGCACCGCTGAAGCTTTCTTT,CASSVGVGGTGTAEAFF
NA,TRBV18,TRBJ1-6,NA,TGTGCCAGCTCACCAGACGAACTCGGCACAGTAGATTCACCCCTCCACTTT,CASSPDELGTVDSPLHF
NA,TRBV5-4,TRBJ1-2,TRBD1,TGTGCCAGCAGCTTGGACAGGGGGCGCGTTGACTATGGCTACACCTTC,CASSLDRGRVDYGYTF
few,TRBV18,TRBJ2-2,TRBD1,TGTGCCAGCTCACCAGGAGTGGGACAGCTGAACACCGGGGAGCTGTTTTTT,CASSPGVGQLNTGELFF
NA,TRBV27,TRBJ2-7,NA,TGTGCCAGCACCCCGGACCGGGCCTTCCTCCCCTACGAGCAGTACTTC,CASTPDRAFLPYEQYF
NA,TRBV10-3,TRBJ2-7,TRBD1,TGTGCCATCAATTCACAGGGGCAGTACGAGCAGTACTTC,CAINSQGQYEQYF
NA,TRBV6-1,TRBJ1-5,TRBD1,TGTGCCAGCAGTGAAACCACAGGGGGCACAAGCAATCAGCCCCAGCATTTT,CASSETTGGTSNQPQHF
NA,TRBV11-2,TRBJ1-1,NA,TGTGCCAGCAGCTTTGGCCAGACTATGAACACTGAAGCTTTCTTT,CASSFGQTMNTEAFF
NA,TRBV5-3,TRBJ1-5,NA,TGTGCCAGAAGCTTGCGGACGGAACAGCCCCAGCATTTT,CARSLRTEQPQHF
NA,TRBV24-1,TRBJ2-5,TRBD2,TGTGCCACCAGTGATTCCCTTATAGCGGGAGGGCCGATTAAGGAGACCCAGTACTTC,CATSDSLIAGGPIKETQYF
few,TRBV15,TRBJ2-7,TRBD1,TGTGCCACCAGCAGAGGTTCCGGGACAGGGGGCCGGGAGCAGTACTTC,CATSRGSGTGGREQYF
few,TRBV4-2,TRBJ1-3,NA,TGTGCCAGCAGCCAAACCCTAGACACCATATATTTT,CASSQTLDTIYF
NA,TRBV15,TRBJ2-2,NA,TGTGCCACCACGGACCGCGCGAACACCGGGGAGCTGTTTTTT,CATTDRANTGELFF
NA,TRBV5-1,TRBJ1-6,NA,TGCGCCAGCAGCTCCGGCGGGGGGAACTCACCCCTCCACTTT,CASSSGGGNSPLHF
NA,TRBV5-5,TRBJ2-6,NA,TGTGCCAGCAGCTTCTCCAGCGGGCTCCTCTCTGGGGCCAACGTCCTGACTTTC,CASSFSSGLLSGANVLTF